This note documents a single TCR beta chain sequence. Its target is not known. Regarding the study as a whole: Tumor memory CD4+ T cell TCR gene usage clustered with blood and lymph node memory CD4+ cells and lymph node naive CD4+ cells. Whole repertoires were not studied in the larger cohort, only one V-J beta rearrangement.

TCRdb passed the 5' RACE reads through MiXCR, listing each CDR3 protein once. Among approximately 40,000 distinct CDR3 sequences listed, approximately 20% were seen once. The CDR3 is 15 residues long. Germline CDR1 and CDR2: DFQATT and SNEGSKA (reference sequence). Trimming cost V 3 bases and J 10 bases, with 19 bases left between them. This sequence was found in a female donor with breast cancer. Sequencing was performed on naive CD4+ T cells sorted from a lymph node. The subset denotes: naive CD4+ T cells, CD4+CD45RA+CD25-. The chain uses TRBV20-1 and TRBJ1-6; D ambiguous. For the CDR3, the DNA is TGCAGTGCTAGTCACTTGCCCGGGTCGGACTCACCCCTCCACTTT. This gives the protein CSASHLPGSDSPLHF.